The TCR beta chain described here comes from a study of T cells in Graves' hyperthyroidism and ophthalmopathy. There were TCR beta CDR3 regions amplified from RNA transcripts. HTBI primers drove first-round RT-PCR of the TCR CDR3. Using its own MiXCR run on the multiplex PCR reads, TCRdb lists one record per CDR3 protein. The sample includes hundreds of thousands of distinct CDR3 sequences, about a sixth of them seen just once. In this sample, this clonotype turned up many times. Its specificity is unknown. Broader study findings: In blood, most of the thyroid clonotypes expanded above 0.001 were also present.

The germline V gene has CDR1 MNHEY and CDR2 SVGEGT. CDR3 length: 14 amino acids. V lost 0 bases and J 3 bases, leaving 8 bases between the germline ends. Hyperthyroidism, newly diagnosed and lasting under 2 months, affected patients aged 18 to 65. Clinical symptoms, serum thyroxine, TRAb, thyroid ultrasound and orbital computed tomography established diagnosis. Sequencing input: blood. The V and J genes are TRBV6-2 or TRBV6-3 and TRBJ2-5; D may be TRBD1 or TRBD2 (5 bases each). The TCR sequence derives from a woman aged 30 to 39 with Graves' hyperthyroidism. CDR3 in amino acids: CASSYSRGKETQYF. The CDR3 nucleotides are TGTGCCAGCAGTTACTCCCGGGGCAAAGAGACCCAGTACTTC.